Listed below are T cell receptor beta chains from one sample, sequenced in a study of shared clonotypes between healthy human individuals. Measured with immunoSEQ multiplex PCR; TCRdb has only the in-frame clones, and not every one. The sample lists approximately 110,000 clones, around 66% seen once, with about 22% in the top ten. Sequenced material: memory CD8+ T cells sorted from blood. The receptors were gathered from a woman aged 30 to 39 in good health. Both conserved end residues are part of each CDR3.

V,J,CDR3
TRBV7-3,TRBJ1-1,CASSPRGGNTEAFF
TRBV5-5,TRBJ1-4,CASSLATGGFSNEKLFF
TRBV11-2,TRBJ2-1,CASSLLGLALKYNEQFF
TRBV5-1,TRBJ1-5,CASSLGQGDQPQHF
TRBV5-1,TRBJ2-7,CASSLYRNSYEQYF
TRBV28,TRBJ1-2,CASSSVPYWLGLVHGYTF
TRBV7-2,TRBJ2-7,CASSYHVWGSSYEQYF
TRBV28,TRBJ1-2,CASSPLQGVDYGYTF
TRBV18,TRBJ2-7,CASSPTGLEQYF
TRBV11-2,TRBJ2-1,CASSFTHRGYNEQFF
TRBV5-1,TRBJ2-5,CASNPSGSVETQYF
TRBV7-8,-,CASSQDGTSVSYEQYF
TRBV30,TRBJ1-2,CAWSRNYGYTF
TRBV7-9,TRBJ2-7,CASSWKDFTYEQYF
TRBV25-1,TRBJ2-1,CASSQGLAGVAEQFF
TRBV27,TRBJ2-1,CASRLEGAGSYNEQFF
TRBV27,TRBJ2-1,CASSQTSGSYNEQFF
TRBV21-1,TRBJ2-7,CASSKFPLGGDSPSYEQYF
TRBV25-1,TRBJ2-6,CASSPLGHDSGANVLTF
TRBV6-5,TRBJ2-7,CASRQGAEGGYEQYF
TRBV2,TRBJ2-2,CASSEYFGRTGELFF
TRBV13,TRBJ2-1,CASSPRGYPNEQFF
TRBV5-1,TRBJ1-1,CASSFEGATEAFF
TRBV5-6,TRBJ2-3,CASSIGLAGGYDTQYF
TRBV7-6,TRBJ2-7,CASSLLEGYEQYF
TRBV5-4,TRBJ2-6,CAGRQGPPSGANVLTF
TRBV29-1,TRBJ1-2,CSVEPGEGGYTF
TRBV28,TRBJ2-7,CASTQSGSNYEQYF
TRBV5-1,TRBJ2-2,CASSLNPLENTGELFF
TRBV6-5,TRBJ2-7,CASSQQGAVYEQYF
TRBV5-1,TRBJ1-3,CASSPMETASGNTIYF
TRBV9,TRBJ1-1,CASSPRTVSFEAFF
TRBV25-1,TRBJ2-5,CASSEYKGRTKETQYF
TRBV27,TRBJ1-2,CASSRRGQLFNYGYTF
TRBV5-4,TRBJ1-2,CASSHTGKGWYGYTF
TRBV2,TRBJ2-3,CASSEGASLSTDTQYF
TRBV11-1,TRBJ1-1,CASSLEGRNTEAFF
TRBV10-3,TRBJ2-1,CAISGGRLAGGPPYNEQFF
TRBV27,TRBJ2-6,CASSRKTGLWSGANVLTF
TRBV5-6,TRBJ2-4,CASANGVTGAGKNIQYF
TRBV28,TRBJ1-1,CASSASNTEAFF
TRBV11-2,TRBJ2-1,CASSLAAGGPVPYEQFF
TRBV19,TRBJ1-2,CASSIEAGGDGYTF